Below, one T cell receptor (beta chain) is given with its context. The antigen is not known. This entry is derived from a study of cytomegalovirus exposure and HLA in healthy donors. Whole-study context: HLA-typed donors contributed 80 million or so unique TCRs, which were held in an early data release. Study-wide findings and caveats: Within the data, a cluster of highly shared sequence variants was likely a sequencing artifact. The sole available immune exposure information was CMV serostatus. A later analysis, which compared TCR beta chains of equal frequency, found the HLA-associated ones more clonally expanded.

Germline CDR1 is SGHTA and CDR2 is FQGNSA. The CDR3 spans 15 residues. V lost 5 bases, J lost 6 bases, and 9 bases stayed unmatched. The PCR ran on 60 Vbeta and 13 Jbeta primers. Here immunoSEQ multiplex PCR was the method, and the copy in TCRdb shows in-frame clones only, minus some. The data show roughly 160,000 clones, just under 80% seen once. This chain links TRBV7-2 with TRBJ2-1; 8 bases align to TRBD2. Sequenced sample: PBMCs. This clonotype originated in a woman in her fifties or sixties in good health and CMV-seropositive. The CDR3 DNA is TGTGCCAGCAGCCCGGGGGGGAGCTTAAGCAATGAGCAGTTCTTC. This gives the protein CASSPGGSLSNEQFF.